The 4 T cell receptor beta chains listed next were all sequenced from one sample in a study of blood T cell repertoires in COVID-19. Some clones are missing from TCRdb's copy, which holds only in-frame ones; the method was immunoSEQ multiplex PCR. Of 250,000 to 300,000 clones listed, 84% are singletons. Sequenced: PBMCs or T cells enriched from blood (not recorded which). Receptor source: a young man with acute COVID-19.

At least ten counts were recorded for this clone. The rearrangement joins TRBV4-2 to TRBJ2-2; 8 nucleotides agree with TRBD2. The CDR3 is 14 amino acids. Germline V lookup: CDR1 LGHNA, CDR2 YNFKEQ. V was pared by 4 bases and J by 3 bases, with 1 base of the junction left unmatched. DNA of the CDR3: TGTGCCAGCAGCCCAGCGGGAGACACCGGGGAGCTGTTTTTT. Protein product: CASSPAGDTGELFF.

V usage is TRBV19 and J usage is TRBJ2-1; TRBD2 agrees at 8 bases. This CDR3 region has 15 residues. Per the germline V gene, CDR1 is LNHDA and CDR2 is SQIVND (reference sequence). The V and J ends lost 3 bases and 7 bases, in that order; junction bases with no gene match: 8. CDR3: CASSMAGGESNEQFF. The CDR3 nucleotides read TGTGCCAGTAGTATGGCGGGGGGCGAGTCAAATGAGCAGTTCTTC.

This chain connects TRBV19 to TRBJ1-2; 8 nucleotides line up with TRBD1. With 6 bases clipped from V and 8 bases from J, the junction kept 8 bases outside the gene matches. The germline V gene encodes CDR1 LNHDA and CDR2 SQIVND (reference sequence). The CDR3 length is 13 residues. The CDR3 DNA reads TGTGCCAGTAGGGAGGACAGGGTTCGAGGCTACACCTTC. Translated: CASREDRVRGYTF.

The chain couples TRBV4-1 to TRBJ1-4; 8 positions match TRBD1. The germline CDR1 and CDR2 sequences are MGHRA and YSYEKL. Trimming at V came to 3 bases and at J to 10 bases, leaving 13 bases not matched to a gene. There are 16 residues in the CDR3. CDR3 in amino acids: CASSHLGQGGRGKLFF. The CDR3 DNA is TGCGCCAGCAGCCACCTTGGACAGGGAGGGAGGGGAAAACTGTTTTTT.